The 25 T cell receptor beta chains below all came from one sample that was sequenced in a study of T cell repertoires in cytomegalovirus infection. TCRdb itself ran the reads through MiXCR, one entry per CDR3 protein. The profile shows over 150,000 distinct CDR3 sequences, approximately 19% of them singletons. The sequenced sample consisted of PBMCs. The receptors come from a human donor in good health (CMV status not recorded). Some clones in this sample may be carry-over from other donors' samples.

The table lists this clonotype with a few counts. The CDR3 loop is CASSLSRYQETQYF. The CDR3 DNA reads TGTGCCAGCAGCTTATCCCGCTACCAAGAGACCCAGTACTTC. The chain links TRBV11-2 to TRBJ2-5; D is unclear. The length of the CDR3 is 14 residues. V lost 2 bases and J 0 bases, leaving 7 bases between the germline ends. Germline V gene lookup returns CDR1 SGHAT and CDR2 FQNNGV.

This clonotype was detected a few times. V is TRBV7-9 and J is TRBJ2-1, with 8 nucleotides matching TRBD2. V dropped 5 bases and J dropped 6; count of bases not matched to a gene: 9. In germline, CDR1 is SEHNR, CDR2 FQNEAQ (reference sequence). The CDR3 loop spans 15 amino acids. The CDR3 DNA follows: TGTGCCAGCAGCCCTAGAGCGGGAGTGATCAATGAGCAGTTCTTC. Translation: CASSPRAGVINEQFF.

This chain uses TRBV5-4 with TRBJ2-2, with 11 bases lining up with TRBD2. Looked up from germline, CDR1 is SGHNT and CDR2 is YYREEE (reference sequence). This CDR3 spans 14 amino acids. The V and J ends lost 6 bases and 7 bases, in that order; junction bases with no gene match: 5. The CDR3 DNA reads TGTGCCAGCAAACTAGCGGGGGCCGTCGGGGAGCTGTTTTTT. It codes for CASKLAGAVGELFF.

This chain links TRBV5-4 with TRBJ1-5; tentatively, D is TRBD1 (5 bases). Trimming left V 4 bases short and J 1 base short, with 15 bases between. The CDR3 contains 16 residues. CDR1 and CDR2 (germline): SGHNT, YYREEE (reference sequence). The CDR3 sequence: CASSLSPGDSNQPQHF. CDR3 DNA sequence: TGTGCCAGCAGCCTAAGTCCGGGGGACAGCAATCAGCCCCAGCATTTT.

The V call is TRBV12-3 or TRBV12-4, the J call TRBJ1-1, with unresolved D. This CDR3 has 11 amino acids. The V end was cut by 3 bases, the J end by 6 bases, with 5 bases between. For the CDR3, the DNA is TGTGCCAGCAGTTTGAGTGCTGAAGCTTTCTTT. Protein sequence: CASSLSAEAFF.

The chain joins TRBV19 to TRBJ1-2, with D maybe TRBD1 (6 bases). V was clipped by 5 bases and J by 1 base, with 14 bases between them. The CDR3 runs 15 residues. In germline, CDR1 is LNHDA, CDR2 SQIVND (reference sequence). The CDR3 loop is CASSLTRDINYGYTF. DNA of the CDR3: TGTGCCAGTAGTCTGACCCGGGACATTAACTATGGCTACACCTTC.

At least ten counts were recorded for this clonotype. The rearrangement joins TRBV7-2 to TRBJ1-4; 9 bases map to TRBD1. This CDR3 spans 15 amino acids. Germline CDR1 and CDR2: SGHTA and FQGNSA. Losses at the gene ends were 5 bases for V and 7 bases for J; bases not matched to a gene: 8. The CDR3 bases are TGTGCCAGCAGCCTGACAGGGGGAGGCGGTGAAAAACTGTTTTTT. Translation: CASSLTGGGGEKLFF. Supplemented by reference TRBV7-2 and TRBJ1-4, the full variable domain reads GAGVSQSPSNKVTEKGKDVELRCDPISGHTALYWYRQSLGQGLEFLIYFQGNSAPDKSGLPSDRFSAERTGGSVSTLTIQRTQQEDSAVYLCASSLTGGGGEKLFFGSGTQLSVL.

This clonotype has at least ten counts. The V gene is TRBV6-2 or TRBV6-3, the J gene TRBJ1-5; weak D call: TRBD1 (5 bases). The ends were cut back, 7 bases at V and 3 bases at J, with 10 bases in the middle. This CDR3 region has 13 residues. Germline values: CDR1 MNHEY, CDR2 SVGEGT. For the CDR3, the DNA is TGTGCCAGCAATCAGGGCTCCAATCAGCCCCAGCATTTT. Translation gives CASNQGSNQPQHF.

The chain has TRBV2 and TRBJ1-5; D gene uncertain. CDR1 is SNHLY and CDR2 is FYNNEI in the germline V gene. V lost 1 base and J lost 5, with 3 bases in between. The CDR3 is 12 residues long. The CDR3, as DNA: TGTGCCAGCAGTGAAGACCATCAGCCCCAGCATTTT. Its translation: CASSEDHQPQHF.

The genes are TRBV24-1 and TRBJ2-3; D gene ambiguous. Trimming took 10 bases from V and 3 from J, leaving 7 bases between them. Germline-derived CDR1 and CDR2 are KGHDR and SFDVKD. The CDR3 contains 11 residues. The CDR3 is CATEETDTQYF. DNA of the CDR3: TGTGCCACTGAGGAGACAGATACGCAGTATTTT.

V gene TRBV6-5 combines with J gene TRBJ1-5, with D perhaps matching TRBD1 (6 bases). Germline lookup yields CDR1 MNHEY and CDR2 SVGAGI. V lost 6 bases, J lost 10 bases, and 22 bases lay in between. This CDR3 comprises 15 residues. Here the CDR3 reads CASSSSGDPTGPQHF. The CDR3 DNA sequence: TGTGCCAGCAGCTCCTCAGGGGACCCTACTGGACCCCAGCATTTT.

This clonotype has a count of ten or more. The V and J genes are TRBV7-2 and TRBJ2-4; tentative D call: TRBD1 (5 bases). From germline, CDR1 is SGHTA and CDR2 FQGNSA. The CDR3 totals 12 residues. Trimming stripped 5 bases from V and 9 bases from J, with 11 bases between. The CDR3 region is CASSQQDGIQYF. The CDR3 coding sequence is TGTGCCAGCAGCCAACAGGATGGCATTCAGTACTTC.

This clonotype was observed at least ten times. The J gene is TRBJ2-1, the V gene TRBV6-1; possibly TRBD1 or TRBD2 for D (5 bases each). The V end lost 7 bases, the J end lost 13 bases, and 14 bases lay between the germline ends. The CDR3 is 11 amino acids. Per germline, CDR1 MNHNS and CDR2 SASEGT. The CDR3 DNA sequence: TGTGCCAGCACCGAAGGCAGGGACCAGTTCTTC. It encodes CASTEGRDQFF.

This clonotype occurred many times. The rearrangement uses TRBV7-2 and TRBJ2-6; 7 bases line up with TRBD1. Germline V gene lookup returns CDR1 SGHTA and CDR2 FQGNSA. V lost 5 bases and J lost 3; bases outside the gene matches: 4. This CDR3 has 15 amino acids. The CDR3 DNA reads as TGTGCCAGCAGCGACCGGACAGGTGGGGCCAACGTCCTGACTTTC. Translation gives CASSDRTGGANVLTF.

The chain is built from TRBV19 and TRBJ2-1; 9 nucleotides match TRBD2. In germline, CDR1 is LNHDA, CDR2 SQIVND (reference sequence). The junction had 13 bases not matched to a gene; V was cut back by 6 bases and J by 7 bases. CDR3 length: 16 residues. The chain's CDR3 is CASRPDPGTSLNEQFF. DNA of the CDR3: TGTGCCAGTAGGCCCGACCCCGGGACTAGCCTGAATGAGCAGTTCTTC.

As for this clonotype: A junction end diverges from the germline sequence, so it may reflect a read error. The chain is built from TRBV20-1 and TRBJ1-3; 10 bases line up with TRBD1. This CDR3 has 17 residues. Per the germline V gene, CDR1 is DFQATT and CDR2 is SNEGSKA (reference sequence). The DNA for the CDR3 is TGCAGTGCACCAGTCACGGGGACAGGGGACTCTGAAAACACCATATATTTT. Encoded protein: CSAPVTGTGDSENTIYF.

This clonotype was seen many times. The chain employs TRBV7-2 and TRBJ1-3; D uncertain. CDR3 size: 18 residues. CDR1 SGHTA and CDR2 FQGNSA come from the germline V gene. V dropped 5 bases and J dropped 4 bases, with 24 bases sitting between them. CDR3 in DNA: TGTGCCAGCAGCCTCCTCCTTCCGGGAGCAACGTCAGGAAACACCATATATTTT. It translates to CASSLLLPGATSGNTIYF.

The chain carries TRBV3-1 and TRBJ2-7, with D possibly TRBD2 on 5 matching bases. This CDR3 region has 13 residues. V was trimmed by 8 bases and J by 5 bases, leaving 16 bases between them. Germline CDR1 LGHDT, CDR2 YNNKEL (reference sequence). CDR3 residues: CASVLTGVDEQYF. In nucleotides, the CDR3 is TGTGCCAGCGTCCTAACCGGGGTTGACGAGCAGTACTTC.

This sequence joins TRBV12-3 or TRBV12-4 and TRBJ2-7, with D possibly matching TRBD2 (6 bases). Trimming pared 6 bases from V and 1 base from J, leaving 10 bases between. CDR3 length: 13 residues. The CDR3 coding sequence is TGTGCCAGCAGCATCCGGGAGTCCTACGAGCAGTACTTC. It translates to CASSIRESYEQYF.

The chain links TRBV19 to TRBJ1-2; no clear D. The ends were cut back, 5 bases at V and 6 bases at J, with 16 bases in the middle. There are 14 residues in the CDR3. Germline V gene sequence: CDR1 LNHDA, CDR2 SQIVND (reference sequence). CDR3 residues: CASSLWTPGHGYTF. In nucleotides, the CDR3 is TGTGCCAGTAGTCTTTGGACGCCTGGCCATGGCTACACCTTC. The full variable domain, its missing parts supplied by reference TRBV19 and TRBJ1-2, is DGGITQSPKYLFRKEGQNVTLSCEQNLNHDAMYWYRQDPGQGLRLIYYSQIVNDFQKGDIAEGYSVSREKKESFPLTVTSAQKNPTAFYLCASSLWTPGHGYTFGSGTRLTVV.

This clonotype was counted at least ten times. This chain connects TRBV4-1 to TRBJ1-1; a weak D match, TRBD1 (5 bases). V lost 7 bases and J lost 1, with 13 bases in between. The CDR3 is 14 residues long. Looked up from germline, CDR1 is MGHRA and CDR2 is YSYEKL. The CDR3 loop is CASIGVPKNTEAFF. In DNA, the CDR3 is TGCGCCAGCATAGGGGTACCGAAGAACACTGAAGCTTTCTTT.

The chain links TRBV7-2 to TRBJ1-6, with D possibly matching TRBD1 (6 bases). Trimming stripped 6 bases from V and 11 bases from J, with 14 bases between. Germline V gene sequence: CDR1 SGHTA, CDR2 FQGNSA. The CDR3 covers 13 residues. Here the CDR3 DNA reads TGTGCCAGCAGTTCAGGGGCAGGGACACCCCTCCACTTT. Translation gives CASSSGAGTPLHF.

A note on this clonotype: Given a much more abundant clone one base away, this may be a read error. The chain is built from TRBV7-2 and TRBJ2-7; 9 bases are a match to TRBD2. Germline CDR1 and CDR2: SGHTA and FQGNSA. This CDR3 is 12 amino acids long. CDR3 DNA: TGTGCCAGCAGGACTAGCGGCTACGAGCAGTCCTTC. This codes for CASRTSGYEQSF. Drawing the rest from reference TRBV7-2 and TRBJ2-7, the complete variable domain is GAGVSQSPSNKVTEKGKDVELRCDPISGHTALYWYRQSLGQGLEFLIYFQGNSAPDKSGLPSDRFSAERTGGSVSTLTIQRTQQEDSAVYLCASRTSGYEQSFGPGTRLTVT.

The table lists this clonotype with many counts. This chain joins TRBV25-1 and TRBJ2-3; TRBD2 matches 7 bases. From germline, CDR1 is MGHDK and CDR2 SYGVNS. This CDR3 is 14 amino acids long. J lost 6 bases, V lost 3 bases, and 6 bases had no gene match. CDR3 region: CASSESGGGDTQYF. CDR3 sequence (DNA): TGTGCCAGCAGTGAGTCGGGAGGAGGCGATACGCAGTATTTT.

This clonotype was recorded many times. The chain has TRBV12-3 or TRBV12-4 and TRBJ1-2; no clear D gene. The CDR3 contains 13 residues. V dropped 1 base and J dropped 4 bases, with 7 bases sitting between them. CDR3 coding DNA: TGTGCCAGCAGTTTAGTGCAGCTCTATGGCTACACCTTC. Translating it yields CASSLVQLYGYTF.